Listed here are 26 T cell receptor beta chains from one sample, sequenced in a study of blood T cell repertoires in COVID-19. Only in-frame clones appear in the TCRdb table, and some are missing; sequencing was by immunoSEQ multiplex PCR. The sample shows about 60,000 clones, about 75% of them seen only once. The specimen was peripheral blood. Source of these receptors: a woman older than 75 with acute or convalescent COVID-19.

V usage is TRBV15 and J usage is TRBJ2-4; D gene uncertain. Trimming removed 1 base from V and 8 bases from J, with 12 bases in between. The V gene's germline CDR1 is LNHNV and CDR2 YYDKDF (reference sequence). There are 14 residues in the CDR3. This CDR3 is CATSRGPEVDIQYF. DNA for the CDR3: TGTGCCACCAGCAGAGGGCCTGAGGTAGACATTCAGTACTTC.

The chain has TRBV29-1 and TRBJ1-5; D is possibly TRBD1 (6 bases). Germline CDR1 SQVTM, CDR2 ANQGSEA. This CDR3 has 13 residues. V lost 4 bases and J 2 bases, leaving 9 bases between the germline ends. This chain's CDR3 is CSVVGGGNQPQHF. For the CDR3, the DNA is TGCAGCGTTGTAGGGGGAGGCAATCAGCCCCAGCATTTT.

This chain links TRBV5-1 with TRBJ1-2, with TRBD1 identical over 7 bases. The CDR3 sequence is 13 residues long. Germline V gene sequence: CDR1 SGHRS, CDR2 YFSETQ. Germline trimming cut 5 bases from V and 3 bases from J; bases unmatched to any gene: 4. CDR3 nucleotides: TGCGCCAGCAGGACCGGGACAGACTATGGCTACACCTTC. It specifies CASRTGTDYGYTF.

The rearrangement links TRBV11-2 to TRBJ2-1; possible D gene TRBD2, 5 bases. Looked up from germline, CDR1 is SGHAT and CDR2 is FQNNGV. The CDR3 loop spans 12 amino acids. Trimming left V 5 bases short and J 10 bases short, with 12 bases between. DNA of the CDR3: TGTGCCAGCAGCCGACGTCCGGGAGAGCAGTTCTTC. This translates into CASSRRPGEQFF.

V gene TRBV18 combines with J gene TRBJ1-4, with TRBD1 matching 7 bases. Losses at the gene ends were 2 bases for V and 6 bases for J; bases not matched to a gene: 6. The CDR3 is made up of 15 amino acids. Germline CDR1 and CDR2: KGHSH and LQKENI. The CDR3 sequence: CASSPNRGHDEKLFF. The CDR3 region has the DNA TGTGCCAGCTCACCAAACAGGGGTCACGATGAAAAACTGTTTTTT.

This chain links TRBV6-5 with TRBJ1-5; D remains unclear. Germline lookup yields CDR1 MNHEY and CDR2 SVGAGI. The length of the CDR3 is 14 residues. V shed 6 bases and J shed 7 bases, with 16 bases lying between them. The chain's CDR3 is CASRLQSPGQPQHF. CDR3 DNA sequence: TGTGCCAGCAGACTACAAAGCCCGGGGCAGCCCCAGCATTTT.

V and J are TRBV28 and TRBJ2-2, with TRBD2 matching over 11 bases. V was clipped by 5 bases and J by 3 bases; unmatched bases: 5. The CDR3 consists of 16 residues. The germline V gene encodes CDR1 MDHEN and CDR2 SYDVKM. For the CDR3, the DNA is TGTGCCAGCAGTCCGTGGACTAGCGGGTACACCGGGGAGCTGTTTTTT. Amino acid sequence: CASSPWTSGYTGELFF. The full variable domain, completed using reference TRBV28 and TRBJ2-2, is DVKVTQSSRYLVKRTGEKVFLECVQDMDHENMFWYRQDPGLGLRLIYFSYDVKMKEKGDIPEGYSVSREKKERFSLILESASTNQTSMYLCASSPWTSGYTGELFFGEGSRLTVL.

The V gene is TRBV19, the J gene TRBJ1-5; tentatively, D is TRBD1 (5 bases). Trimming took 6 bases from V and 7 from J, leaving 22 bases between them. The CDR3 covers 16 residues. In germline, CDR1 is LNHDA, CDR2 SQIVND (reference sequence). The CDR3 loop is CASSFMGGVRGQPQHF. In DNA form, the CDR3 reads TGTGCCAGTAGCTTCATGGGGGGAGTACGGGGACAGCCCCAGCATTTT.

The CDR3 DNA follows: TGTGCCAGCAGCTCCGCCATAGCGGGAGGGCCCTACCTCTCCTACGAGCAGTACTTC. This gives the protein CASSSAIAGGPYLSYEQYF. The genes are TRBV7-2 and TRBJ2-7, with TRBD2 identical over 11 bases. CDR3 length: 19 residues. V shed 4 bases and J 0 bases; nucleotides not matched to a gene: 14. Germline CDR1 reads SGHTA; CDR2 reads FQGNSA. Full variable domain (missing parts from reference TRBV7-2 and TRBJ2-7): GAGVSQSPSNKVTEKGKDVELRCDPISGHTALYWYRQSLGQGLEFLIYFQGNSAPDKSGLPSDRFSAERTGGSVSTLTIQRTQQEDSAVYLCASSSAIAGGPYLSYEQYFGPGTRLTVT.

This clone was counted at least ten times. The gene calls are TRBV2 and TRBJ1-6; TRBD1 might be the D (5 bases). V dropped 4 bases and J dropped 8 bases, with 9 bases sitting between them. The CDR3 contains 13 residues. CDR1 and CDR2 from the germline V gene are SNHLY and FYNNEI. The CDR3 spells CASSGQLDSPLHF. CDR3 bases: TGTGCCAGCAGTGGACAGTTAGATTCACCCCTCCACTTT.

The V gene is TRBV19, the J gene TRBJ1-2; D call uncertain. The CDR3 consists of 10 residues. Deletions cut 5 bases from V and 5 bases from J, with 3 bases between. Germline V CDR1 and CDR2: LNHDA, SQIVND (reference sequence). CDR3 in DNA: TGTGCCAGTAGTTCATATGGCTACACCTTC. Its protein is CASSSYGYTF.

The J gene is TRBJ2-7, the V gene TRBV5-1, with D maybe TRBD1 (6 bases). The CDR3 extends over 14 amino acids. V lost 4 bases, J lost 0 bases, and 11 bases lay in between. Germline V gives CDR1 SGHRS, CDR2 YFSETQ. Written as DNA, the CDR3 is TGCGCCAGCAGCACGCAGGGGAACTCCTACGAGCAGTACTTC. Translated: CASSTQGNSYEQYF.

The chain links TRBV28 to TRBJ1-4, with no clear D. This CDR3 contains 13 residues. V shed 5 bases and J shed 0 bases, with 4 bases lying between them. Germline CDR1 and CDR2: MDHEN and SYDVKM. The CDR3 is CASSTATNEKLFF. Written as DNA, the CDR3 is TGTGCCAGCAGTACGGCAACTAATGAAAAACTGTTTTTT.

The chain uses TRBV2 and TRBJ1-1, with 7 bases aligning to TRBD1. CDR1 is SNHLY and CDR2 is FYNNEI in the germline V gene. The CDR3 is made up of 16 amino acids. J gave up 0 bases and V 11 bases, and 15 bases lay outside the gene matches. The CDR3 spells CAGKGLGQEMNTEAFF. CDR3 DNA sequence: TGTGCCGGCAAAGGCCTAGGACAGGAGATGAACACTGAAGCTTTCTTT. The full variable domain, rest sourced from reference TRBV2 and TRBJ1-1, is EPEVTQTPSHQVTQMGQEVILRCVPISNHLYFYWYRQILGQKVEFLVSFYNNEISEKSEIFDDQFSVERPDGSNFTLKIRSTKLEDSAMYFCAGKGLGQEMNTEAFFGQGTRLTVV.

The CDR3 nucleotides are TGTGCCAGCAGTTTGCGGGGAGACATAGATACGCAGTATTTT. Translated: CASSLRGDIDTQYF. V usage is TRBV27 and J usage is TRBJ2-3, with D possibly TRBD2 on 6 matching bases. The CDR3 length is 14 residues. V was cut by 3 bases and J by 5 bases, with 12 bases left in between. Germline V gene sequence: CDR1 MNHEY, CDR2 SMNVEV (reference sequence).

The chain combines TRBV7-3 with TRBJ1-1; tentative D call: TRBD1 (5 bases). V was cut by 2 bases and J by 1 base, with 8 bases left in between. Germline assignment: CDR1 SGHTA and CDR2 FQGTGA. The CDR3 sequence is 14 residues long. CDR3 protein: CASSLGGRNTEAFF. CDR3 DNA sequence: TGTGCCAGCAGCTTAGGGGGGAGGAACACTGAAGCTTTCTTT.

The chain combines TRBV6-5 with TRBJ1-1; 8 bases fit TRBD1. Germline loops: CDR1 MNHEY, CDR2 SVGAGI. Trimming took 0 bases from V and 4 from J; bases not matched to a gene: 1. The CDR3 contains 14 residues. The CDR3 sequence is CASSYSRGRTEAFF. The CDR3 DNA reads TGTGCCAGCAGTTACTCCAGGGGGCGCACTGAAGCTTTCTTT.

This clone has a single count. The rearrangement joins TRBV28 to TRBJ1-5, with D hard to call. CDR1 MDHEN and CDR2 SYDVKM come from the germline V gene. There are 16 residues in the CDR3. Trimming took off 2 bases at V and 2 bases at J, with 13 bases between the two ends. CDR3 region: CASSLSLRWGNQPQHF. CDR3 nucleotide sequence: TGTGCCAGCAGTTTAAGTCTGCGGTGGGGCAATCAGCCCCAGCATTTT. The variable domain in full, with the rest retrieved from reference TRBV28 and TRBJ1-5, is DVKVTQSSRYLVKRTGEKVFLECVQDMDHENMFWYRQDPGLGLRLIYFSYDVKMKEKGDIPEGYSVSREKKERFSLILESASTNQTSMYLCASSLSLRWGNQPQHFGDGTRLSIL.

The chain employs TRBV18 and TRBJ1-5; 8 bases fit TRBD1. Losses at the gene ends were 2 bases for V and 8 bases for J; bases not matched to a gene: 5. Germline CDR1 reads KGHSH; CDR2 reads LQKENI. The CDR3 sequence is 14 residues long. CDR3 sequence: CASSPGQGIEPQHF. CDR3 nucleotide sequence: TGTGCCAGCTCACCAGGACAGGGCATCGAGCCCCAGCATTTT.

The CDR3 reads CASSPGANEKLFF. CDR3 in DNA: TGTGCCAGCTCACCAGGGGCCAATGAAAAACTGTTTTTT. The chain has TRBV18 and TRBJ1-4, with D maybe TRBD1 (5 bases). Germline loops: CDR1 KGHSH, CDR2 LQKENI. The CDR3 contains 13 residues. With 2 bases removed from V and 5 bases from J, the gap between germline ends came to 6 bases.

The V gene is TRBV28, the J gene TRBJ1-1; weak D call: TRBD1 (5 bases). The germline V gene has CDR1 MDHEN and CDR2 SYDVKM. V lost 5 bases and J lost 6, with 16 bases in between. The CDR3 extends over 14 amino acids. The CDR3 reads CASSRPAGVAEAFF. The CDR3 bases are TGTGCCAGCAGTCGTCCCGCGGGGGTCGCTGAAGCTTTCTTT.

This chain joins TRBV6-5 and TRBJ2-2; no definite D call. CDR3 length: 12 amino acids. Trimming left V 6 bases short and J 7 bases short, with 9 bases between. Germline-derived CDR1 and CDR2 are MNHEY and SVGAGI. The chain's CDR3 is CASRPNYGELFF. The DNA of the CDR3 is TGTGCCAGCAGACCAAACTACGGGGAGCTGTTTTTT.

In its sample, this clone was seen a few times. The chain joins TRBV7-2 to TRBJ1-2; 8 positions agree with TRBD1. This CDR3 comprises 15 residues. V gave up 1 base and J gave up 13 bases; unmatched junction bases: 14. Per germline, CDR1 SGHTA and CDR2 FQGNSA. CDR3 DNA sequence: TGTGCCAGCAGCTTAGGTCAGGGGGCGCATGAATGGTGCACCTTC. Protein: CASSLGQGAHEWCTF. The variable domain in full, with the rest retrieved from reference TRBV7-2 and TRBJ1-2, is GAGVSQSPSNKVTEKGKDVELRCDPISGHTALYWYRQSLGQGLEFLIYFQGNSAPDKSGLPSDRFSAERTGGSVSTLTIQRTQQEDSAVYLCASSLGQGAHEWCTFGSGTRLTVV.

This rearrangement joins TRBV7-6 to TRBJ1-4; the D is unclear. Trimming stripped 1 base from V and 4 bases from J, with 7 bases between. The length of the CDR3 is 14 residues. Germline CDR1 and CDR2: SGHVS and FNYEAQ. CDR3 sequence (DNA): TGTGCCAGCAGCTTAGGGTTCAGTAATGAAAAACTGTTTTTT. It specifies CASSLGFSNEKLFF.

In DNA form, the CDR3 reads TGTGCCAGTAGGATTTCTAGCGGATCCTACGAGCAGTACTTC. Translated, it gives CASRISSGSYEQYF. V usage is TRBV19 and J usage is TRBJ2-7, with 7 bases matching TRBD2. The CDR3 length is 14 residues. In germline, CDR1 is LNHDA, CDR2 SQIVND (reference sequence). V lost 6 bases and J lost 1; bases outside the gene matches: 6.

This chain connects TRBV7-9 to TRBJ2-4; 8 bases line up with TRBD2. Looked up from germline, CDR1 is SEHNR and CDR2 is FQNEAQ (reference sequence). V lost 2 bases and J lost 3; bases outside the gene matches: 9. This CDR3 is built from 17 residues. CDR3 bases: TGTGCCAGCAGCTTATGGGCGGGAGGTCGTGGCAAAAACATTCAGTACTTC. Protein: CASSLWAGGRGKNIQYF.